These 10 T cell receptor beta chains were all obtained from the same sample, sequenced in a study of OX40 agonist ivuxolimab in advanced cancers. The table came from immunoSEQ multiplex PCR; TCRdb's copy has only in-frame clones and leaves some out. The repertoire holds around 45,000 clones, with around nine tenths as singletons. Sequencing was performed on CD4+ or CD8+ T cells sorted from blood, taken in a trial of the OX40 agonist ivuxolimab. The receptor set was obtained from an adult with an advanced solid tumor such as melanoma, head and neck, liver or kidney cancer.

The gene calls are TRBV19 and TRBJ2-3; tentative D call: TRBD1 (6 bases). V was shortened by 6 bases and J by 1 base, with 17 bases between the two germline ends. The CDR3 extends over 16 amino acids. Germline values: CDR1 LNHDA, CDR2 SQIVND (reference sequence). CDR3 in DNA: TGTGCCAGTAGAACTACAGGGTTTCAGGGCACAGATACGCAGTATTTT. This gives the protein CASRTTGFQGTDTQYF.

The chain combines TRBV7-2 with TRBJ1-6; D unclear. The CDR3 covers 12 residues. Germline CDR1 is SGHTA and CDR2 is FQGNSA. The V end lost 5 bases, the J end lost 6 bases, and 5 bases lay between the germline ends. The CDR3 is CASSKSNSPLHF. For the CDR3, the DNA is TGTGCCAGCAGCAAGAGTAATTCACCCCTCCACTTT.

The CDR3: CASSPRGQGALNYEQYF. Here the CDR3 DNA reads TGTGCCAGTAGTCCCAGAGGACAGGGCGCTTTGAACTACGAGCAGTACTTC. The gene calls are TRBV19 and TRBJ2-7, with 8 bases identical to TRBD1. Germline CDR1 and CDR2: LNHDA and SQIVND (reference sequence). The junction had 15 bases not matched to a gene; V was cut back by 5 bases and J by 3 bases. This CDR3 has 17 residues.

The J gene is TRBJ1-1, the V gene TRBV7-6; D is ambiguous. Germline-derived CDR1 and CDR2 are SGHVS and FNYEAQ. The CDR3 covers 13 residues. Trimming left V 5 bases short and J 2 bases short, with 9 bases between. Here the CDR3 reads CASSVLANTEAFF. The DNA of the CDR3 is TGTGCCAGCAGCGTCTTGGCCAACACTGAAGCTTTCTTT.

V gene TRBV5-1 combines with J gene TRBJ2-7; D remains unclear. V was clipped by 0 bases and J by 2 bases, with 6 bases between them. Germline V gene data show CDR1 as SGHRS and CDR2 as YFSETQ. The CDR3 runs to 13 residues. Here the CDR3 DNA reads TGCGCCAGCAGCTTGGAAACCGCCTACGAGCAGTACTTC. It encodes CASSLETAYEQYF.

This clone appeared a few times. This sequence joins TRBV28 and TRBJ2-5; 7 bases agree with TRBD1. After removal of 6 bases from V and 4 bases from J, the junction contained 8 bases not matched to a gene. Germline CDR1 is MDHEN and CDR2 is SYDVKM. The CDR3 has 14 residues. The CDR3 loop reads CASSRGQARETQYF. CDR3 nucleotides: TGTGCCAGCAGCCGCGGACAGGCACGAGAGACCCAGTACTTC.

The chain uses TRBV5-1 and TRBJ2-4; the match to TRBD1 covers 10 bases. CDR1 and CDR2 (germline): SGHRS, YFSETQ. This CDR3 has 14 residues. Trimming cost V 4 bases and J 6 bases; bases outside gene matches: 4. CDR3 protein: CASSAGTGVNIQYF. The CDR3 DNA follows: TGCGCCAGCAGCGCCGGGACAGGGGTAAACATTCAGTACTTC.

V is TRBV7-9 and J is TRBJ2-7; D is uncertain. CDR1 is SEHNR and CDR2 is FQNEAQ in the germline V gene (reference sequence). The V end lost 4 bases, the J end lost 2 bases, and 6 bases lay between the germline ends. The CDR3 contains 12 residues. DNA of the CDR3: TGTGCCAGCAGCTCGAAACCCTACGAGCAGTACTTC. It translates to CASSSKPYEQYF.

This clone was recorded a few times. V is TRBV7-3 and J is TRBJ2-1; 8 positions match TRBD2. From germline, CDR1 is SGHTA and CDR2 FQGTGA. This CDR3 has 15 amino acids. Trimming removed 1 base from V and 5 bases from J; junction bases left unmatched: 4. The CDR3 loop reads CASSLRLASNNEQFF. CDR3 sequence (DNA): TGTGCCAGCAGCTTAAGACTAGCGAGCAACAATGAGCAGTTCTTC.

This chain joins TRBV28 and TRBJ2-2, with D perhaps TRBD2 (5 bases). Germline-derived CDR1 and CDR2 are MDHEN and SYDVKM. Trimming shortened V by 10 bases and J by 4 bases, and 13 bases separated the two germline ends. CDR3 length equals 13 residues. The DNA of the CDR3 is TGTGCCACCGGACTTATGGTCACCGGGGAGCTGTTTTTT. Its translation: CATGLMVTGELFF.